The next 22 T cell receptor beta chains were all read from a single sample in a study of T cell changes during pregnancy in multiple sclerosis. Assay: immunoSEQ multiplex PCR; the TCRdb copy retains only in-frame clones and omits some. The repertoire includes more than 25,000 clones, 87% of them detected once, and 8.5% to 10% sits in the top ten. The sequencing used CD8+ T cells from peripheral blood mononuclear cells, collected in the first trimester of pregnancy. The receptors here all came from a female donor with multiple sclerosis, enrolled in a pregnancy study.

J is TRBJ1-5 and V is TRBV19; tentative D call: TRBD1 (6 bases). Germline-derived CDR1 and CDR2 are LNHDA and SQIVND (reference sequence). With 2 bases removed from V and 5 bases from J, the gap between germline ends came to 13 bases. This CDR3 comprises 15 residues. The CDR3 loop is CASSITGWGDQPQHF. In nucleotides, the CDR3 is TGTGCCAGTAGTATAACAGGGTGGGGCGATCAGCCCCAGCATTTT. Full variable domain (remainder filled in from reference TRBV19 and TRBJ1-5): DGGITQSPKYLFRKEGQNVTLSCEQNLNHDAMYWYRQDPGQGLRLIYYSQIVNDFQKGDIAEGYSVSREKKESFPLTVTSAQKNPTAFYLCASSITGWGDQPQHFGDGTRLSIL.

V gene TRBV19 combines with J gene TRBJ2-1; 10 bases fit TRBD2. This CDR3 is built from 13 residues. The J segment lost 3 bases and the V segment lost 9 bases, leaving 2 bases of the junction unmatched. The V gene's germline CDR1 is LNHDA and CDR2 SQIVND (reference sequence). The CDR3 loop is CASTSGIYNEQFF. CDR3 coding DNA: TGTGCCAGCACTAGCGGGATCTACAATGAGCAGTTCTTC. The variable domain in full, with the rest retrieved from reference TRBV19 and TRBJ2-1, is DGGITQSPKYLFRKEGQNVTLSCEQNLNHDAMYWYRQDPGQGLRLIYYSQIVNDFQKGDIAEGYSVSREKKESFPLTVTSAQKNPTAFYLCASTSGIYNEQFFGPGTRLTVL.

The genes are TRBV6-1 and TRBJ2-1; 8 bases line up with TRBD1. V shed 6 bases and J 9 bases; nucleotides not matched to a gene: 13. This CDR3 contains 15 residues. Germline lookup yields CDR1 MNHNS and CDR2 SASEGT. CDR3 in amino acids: CASSRPGQGRGEQFF. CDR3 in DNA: TGTGCCAGCAGCCGCCCCGGACAGGGTAGGGGTGAGCAGTTCTTC.

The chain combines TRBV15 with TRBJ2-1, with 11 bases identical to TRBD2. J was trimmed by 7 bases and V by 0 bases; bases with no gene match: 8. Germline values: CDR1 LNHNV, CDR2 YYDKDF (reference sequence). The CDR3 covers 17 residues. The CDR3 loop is CATSREGTSGRWNEQFF. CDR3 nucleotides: TGTGCCACCAGCAGAGAAGGAACTAGCGGGAGATGGAATGAGCAGTTCTTC.

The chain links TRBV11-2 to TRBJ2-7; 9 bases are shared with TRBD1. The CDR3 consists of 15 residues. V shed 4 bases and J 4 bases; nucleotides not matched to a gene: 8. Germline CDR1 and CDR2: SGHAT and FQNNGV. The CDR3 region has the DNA TGTGCCAGCAGCTCAATACCGGGACAGGGTTACGAGCAGTACTTC. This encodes CASSSIPGQGYEQYF. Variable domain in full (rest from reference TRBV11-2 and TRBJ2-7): EAGVAQSPRYKIIEKRQSVAFWCNPISGHATLYWYQQILGQGPKLLIQFQNNGVVDDSQLPKDRFSAERLKGVDSTLKIQPAKLEDSAVYLCASSSIPGQGYEQYFGPGTRLTVT.

DNA for the CDR3: TGTGCCAGCAGCTTAACGGGGGGTCTGAACACTGAAGCTTTCTTT. It codes for CASSLTGGLNTEAFF. V gene TRBV7-3 combines with J gene TRBJ1-1, with a possible D match to TRBD1 (5 bases). V dropped 0 bases and J dropped 0 bases, with 8 bases sitting between them. This CDR3 is 15 amino acids long. The germline V gene has CDR1 SGHTA and CDR2 FQGTGA.

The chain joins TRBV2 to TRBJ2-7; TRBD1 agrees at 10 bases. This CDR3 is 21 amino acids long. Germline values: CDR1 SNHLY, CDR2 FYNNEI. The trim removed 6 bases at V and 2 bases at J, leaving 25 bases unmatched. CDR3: CASSEPSQPGQGLISPYEQYF. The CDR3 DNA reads TGTGCCAGCAGCGAGCCCTCACAACCGGGACAGGGGTTAATTAGTCCCTACGAGCAGTACTTC.

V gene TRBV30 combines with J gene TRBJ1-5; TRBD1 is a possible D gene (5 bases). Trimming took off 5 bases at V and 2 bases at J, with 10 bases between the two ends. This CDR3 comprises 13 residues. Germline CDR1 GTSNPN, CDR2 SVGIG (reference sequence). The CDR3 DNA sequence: TGTGCCTGGCAGGGAATTGGCAATCAGCCCCAGCATTTT. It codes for CAWQGIGNQPQHF.

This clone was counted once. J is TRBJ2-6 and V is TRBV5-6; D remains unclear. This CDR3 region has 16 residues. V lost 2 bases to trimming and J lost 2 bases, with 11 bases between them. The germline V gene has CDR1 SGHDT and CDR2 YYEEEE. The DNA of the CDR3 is TGTGCCAGCAGCTTCTATCCGGTAACTGGGGCCAACGTCCTGACTTTC. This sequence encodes CASSFYPVTGANVLTF. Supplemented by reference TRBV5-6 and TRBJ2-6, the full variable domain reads DAGVTQSPTHLIKTRGQQVTLRCSPKSGHDTVSWYQQALGQGPQFIFQYYEEEERQRGNFPDRFSGHQFPNYSSELNVNALLLGDSALYLCASSFYPVTGANVLTFGAGSRLTVL.

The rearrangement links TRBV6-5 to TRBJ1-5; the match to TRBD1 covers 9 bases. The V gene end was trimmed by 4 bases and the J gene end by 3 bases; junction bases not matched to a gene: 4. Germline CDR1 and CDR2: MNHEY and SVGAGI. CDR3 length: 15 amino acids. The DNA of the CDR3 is TGTGCCAGCAGTTCGGGACAGGGACACAATCAGCCCCAGCATTTT. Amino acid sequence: CASSSGQGHNQPQHF.

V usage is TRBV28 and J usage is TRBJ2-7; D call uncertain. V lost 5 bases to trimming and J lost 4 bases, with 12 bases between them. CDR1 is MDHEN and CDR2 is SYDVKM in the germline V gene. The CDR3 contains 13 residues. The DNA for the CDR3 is TGTGCCAGCAGTGACGTGACTCGTTACGAGCAGTACTTC. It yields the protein CASSDVTRYEQYF.

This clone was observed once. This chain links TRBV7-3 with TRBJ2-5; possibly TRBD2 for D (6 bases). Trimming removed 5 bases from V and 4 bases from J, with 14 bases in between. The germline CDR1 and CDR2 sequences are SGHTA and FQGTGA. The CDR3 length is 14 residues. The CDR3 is CASSGGTPGETQYF. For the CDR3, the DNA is TGTGCCAGCAGCGGTGGGACTCCGGGAGAGACCCAGTACTTC.

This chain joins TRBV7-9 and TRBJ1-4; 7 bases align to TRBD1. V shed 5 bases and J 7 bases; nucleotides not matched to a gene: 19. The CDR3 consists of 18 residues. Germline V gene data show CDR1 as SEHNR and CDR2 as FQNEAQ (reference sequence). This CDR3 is CASSQSGTVLKGAEKLFF. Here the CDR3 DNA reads TGTGCCAGCAGCCAGTCCGGGACAGTACTAAAAGGGGCTGAAAAACTGTTTTTT.

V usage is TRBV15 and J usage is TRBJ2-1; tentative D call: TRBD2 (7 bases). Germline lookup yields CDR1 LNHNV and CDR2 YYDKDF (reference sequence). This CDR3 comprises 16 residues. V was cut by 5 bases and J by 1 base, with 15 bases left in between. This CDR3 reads CATSEGGRGSYNEQFF. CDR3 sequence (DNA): TGTGCCACCAGCGAGGGGGGGCGGGGATCCTACAATGAGCAGTTCTTC.

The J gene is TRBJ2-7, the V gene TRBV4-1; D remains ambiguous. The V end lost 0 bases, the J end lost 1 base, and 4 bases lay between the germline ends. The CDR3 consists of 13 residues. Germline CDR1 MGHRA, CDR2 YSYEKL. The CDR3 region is CASSQDSSYEQYF. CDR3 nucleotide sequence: TGCGCCAGCAGCCAAGACAGTTCCTACGAGCAGTACTTC.

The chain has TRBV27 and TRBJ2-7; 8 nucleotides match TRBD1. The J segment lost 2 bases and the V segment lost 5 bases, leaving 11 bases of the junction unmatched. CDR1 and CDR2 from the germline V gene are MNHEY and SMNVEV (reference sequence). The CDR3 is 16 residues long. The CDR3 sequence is CASSPLSGTGAYEQYF. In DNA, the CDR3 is TGTGCCAGCAGTCCACTATCCGGGACAGGCGCCTACGAGCAGTACTTC.

The DNA for the CDR3 is TGTGCCAGCAGCTTCGGGGACACTGAAGCTTTCTTT. This gives the protein CASSFGDTEAFF. The chain joins TRBV5-5 to TRBJ1-1; D gene uncertain. Trimming cost V 2 bases and J 3 bases, with 5 bases left between them. CDR3 length: 12 amino acids. Per the germline V gene, CDR1 is SGHKS and CDR2 is YYEKEE (reference sequence).

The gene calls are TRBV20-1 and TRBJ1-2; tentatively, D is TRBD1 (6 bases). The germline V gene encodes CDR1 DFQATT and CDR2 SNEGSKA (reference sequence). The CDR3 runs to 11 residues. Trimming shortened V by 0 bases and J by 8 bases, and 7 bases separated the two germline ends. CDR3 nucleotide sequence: TGCAGTGCTAGAGACAGGGGAGGCTACACCTTC. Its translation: CSARDRGGYTF.

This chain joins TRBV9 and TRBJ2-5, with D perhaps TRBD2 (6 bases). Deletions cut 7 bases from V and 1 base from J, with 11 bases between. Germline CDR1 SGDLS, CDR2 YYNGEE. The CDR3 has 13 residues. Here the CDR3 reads CASGDSLQETQYF. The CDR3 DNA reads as TGTGCCAGCGGGGACTCGCTCCAAGAGACCCAGTACTTC.

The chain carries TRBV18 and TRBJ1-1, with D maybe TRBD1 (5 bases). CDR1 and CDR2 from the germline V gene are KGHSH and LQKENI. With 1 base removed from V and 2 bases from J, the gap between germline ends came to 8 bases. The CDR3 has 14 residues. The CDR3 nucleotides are TGTGCCAGCTCACCACTGCAGGGAAACACTGAAGCTTTCTTT. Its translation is CASSPLQGNTEAFF.

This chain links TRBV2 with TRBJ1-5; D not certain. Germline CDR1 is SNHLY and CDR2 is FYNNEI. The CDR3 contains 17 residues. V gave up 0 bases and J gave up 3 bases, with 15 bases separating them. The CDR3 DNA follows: TGTGCCAGCAGTGAAGCGCTTCAGGCTCTTTACAATCAGCCCCAGCATTTT. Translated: CASSEALQALYNQPQHF.

This chain's CDR3 is CASSGSGLAYTGELFF. CDR3 coding DNA: TGTGCCAGCAGTGGCTCCGGACTAGCTTACACCGGGGAGCTGTTTTTT. The chain carries TRBV25-1 and TRBJ2-2, with 8 bases fitting TRBD2. The V and J ends lost 4 bases and 3 bases, in that order; junction bases with no gene match: 7. The CDR3 contains 16 residues. The germline CDR1 and CDR2 sequences are MGHDK and SYGVNS. Based on the CDR3 plus reference TRBV25-1 and TRBJ2-2, the full variable domain is EADIYQTPRYLVIGTGKKITLECSQTMGHDKMYWYQQDPGMELHLIHYSYGVNSTEKGDLSSESTVSRIRTEHFPLTLESARPSHTSQYLCASSGSGLAYTGELFFGEGSRLTVL.